The following is a T cell receptor beta chain sequence with its context. Both 60 Vbeta primers and 13 Jbeta primers went into the PCR. Measured with immunoSEQ multiplex PCR; TCRdb has only the in-frame clones, and not every one. Counted here are more than 150,000 clones, about three quarters occurring once; the ten biggest clones make up more than 1.4%. The entry originates in a study of cytomegalovirus exposure and HLA in healthy donors. The V gene's germline CDR1 is MNHNS and CDR2 SASEGT. The CDR3 runs 15 residues. This sequence joins TRBV6-1 and TRBJ2-5; 7 nucleotides agree with TRBD2. Near its end, the DNA agrees better with TRBJ2-7, so the J call may be wrong. The sample consisted of PBMCs. This receptor was obtained from a young man in good health and CMV-seronegative. The CDR3 sequence is CAGSTAGDSAYEQYF. CDR3 coding DNA: TGTGCCGGCTCGACCGCGGGGGACTCCGCGTACGAGCAGTACTTC.